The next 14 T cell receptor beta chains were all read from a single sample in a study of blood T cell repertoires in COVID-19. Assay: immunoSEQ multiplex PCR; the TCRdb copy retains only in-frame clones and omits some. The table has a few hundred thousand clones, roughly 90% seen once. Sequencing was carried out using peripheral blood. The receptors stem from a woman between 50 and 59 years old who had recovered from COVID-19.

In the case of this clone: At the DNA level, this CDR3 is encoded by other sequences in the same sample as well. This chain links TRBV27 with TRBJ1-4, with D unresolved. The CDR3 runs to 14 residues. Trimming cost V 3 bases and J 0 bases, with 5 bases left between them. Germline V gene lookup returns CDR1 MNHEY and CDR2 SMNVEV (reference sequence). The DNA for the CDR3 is TGTGCCAGCAGTTTGACTGCAACTAATGAAAAACTGTTTTTT. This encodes CASSLTATNEKLFF. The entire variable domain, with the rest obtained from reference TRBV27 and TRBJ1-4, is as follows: EAQVTQNPRYLITVTGKKLTVTCSQNMNHEYMSWYRQDPGLGLRQIYYSMNVEVTDKGDVPEGYKVSRKEKRNFPLILESPSPNQTSLYFCASSLTATNEKLFFGSGTQLSVL.

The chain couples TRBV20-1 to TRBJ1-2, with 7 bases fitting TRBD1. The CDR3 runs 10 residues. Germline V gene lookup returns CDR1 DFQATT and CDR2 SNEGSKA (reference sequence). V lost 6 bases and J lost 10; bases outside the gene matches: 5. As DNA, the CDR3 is TGCAGTGCCCCCACAGGGGACTACACCTTC. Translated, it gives CSAPTGDYTF.

The CDR3 region has the DNA TGTGCCAGCAACCCGCAAGGGGATAGCAATCAGCCCCAGCATTTT. This translates into CASNPQGDSNQPQHF. The chain carries TRBV27 and TRBJ1-5; TRBD1 is a possible D gene (5 bases). Germline CDR1 MNHEY, CDR2 SMNVEV (reference sequence). Trimming shortened V by 7 bases and J by 0 bases, and 13 bases separated the two germline ends. The CDR3 extends over 15 amino acids.

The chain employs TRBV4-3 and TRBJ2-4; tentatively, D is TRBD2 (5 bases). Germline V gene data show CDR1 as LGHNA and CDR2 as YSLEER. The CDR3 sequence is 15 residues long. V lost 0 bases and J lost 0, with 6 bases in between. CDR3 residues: CASSQDGLAKNIQYF. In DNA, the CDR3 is TGCGCCAGCAGCCAAGACGGACTAGCCAAAAACATTCAGTACTTC.

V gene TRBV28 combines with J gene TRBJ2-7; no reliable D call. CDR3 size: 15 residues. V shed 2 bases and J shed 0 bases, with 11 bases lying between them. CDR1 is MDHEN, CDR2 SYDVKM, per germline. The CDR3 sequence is CASSLMRYSSYEQYF. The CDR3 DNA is TGTGCCAGCAGTTTAATGAGGTATTCCTCCTACGAGCAGTACTTC. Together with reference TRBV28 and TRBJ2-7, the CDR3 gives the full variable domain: DVKVTQSSRYLVKRTGEKVFLECVQDMDHENMFWYRQDPGLGLRLIYFSYDVKMKEKGDIPEGYSVSREKKERFSLILESASTNQTSMYLCASSLMRYSSYEQYFGPGTRLTVT.

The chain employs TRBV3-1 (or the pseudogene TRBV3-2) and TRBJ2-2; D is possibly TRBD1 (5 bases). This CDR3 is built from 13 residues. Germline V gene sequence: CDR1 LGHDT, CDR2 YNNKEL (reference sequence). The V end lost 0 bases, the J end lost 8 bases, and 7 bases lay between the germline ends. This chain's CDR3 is CASSQEWTGELFF. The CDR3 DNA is TGTGCCAGCAGCCAAGAATGGACAGGGGAGCTGTTTTTT.

The CDR3 bases are TGTGCCAGTACAGGGTACACCGGGGAGCTGTTTTTT. Translating it yields CASTGYTGELFF. The V gene is TRBV11-1, the J gene TRBJ2-2, with a tentative D call TRBD1 (6 bases). Looked up from germline, CDR1 is SGHAT and CDR2 is FQDESV (reference sequence). Trimming removed 9 bases from V and 3 bases from J, with 8 bases in between. This CDR3 is built from 12 residues. Full variable domain (rest looked up from reference TRBV11-1 and TRBJ2-2): EAEVAQSPRYKITEKSQAVAFWCDPISGHATLYWYRQILGQGPELLVQFQDESVVDDSQLPKDRFSAERLKGVDSTLKIQPAELGDSAMYLCASTGYTGELFFGEGSRLTVL.

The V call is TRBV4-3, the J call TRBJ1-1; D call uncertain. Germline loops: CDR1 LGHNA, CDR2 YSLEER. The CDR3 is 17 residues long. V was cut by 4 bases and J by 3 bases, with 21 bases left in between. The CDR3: CASSPRSQTFLHTEAFF. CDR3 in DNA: TGCGCCAGCAGCCCCCGCTCACAGACGTTTTTGCACACTGAAGCTTTCTTT.

The CDR3 DNA follows: TGTGCCAGCAGCTCCCCTAGCGGGAGGGGTGGGGAGACCCAGTACTTC. Encoded protein: CASSSPSGRGGETQYF. This chain links TRBV9 with TRBJ2-5; 12 bases are a match to TRBD2. This CDR3 has 16 residues. After removal of 4 bases from V and 5 bases from J, the junction contained 9 bases not matched to a gene. The germline CDR1 and CDR2 sequences are SGDLS and YYNGEE.

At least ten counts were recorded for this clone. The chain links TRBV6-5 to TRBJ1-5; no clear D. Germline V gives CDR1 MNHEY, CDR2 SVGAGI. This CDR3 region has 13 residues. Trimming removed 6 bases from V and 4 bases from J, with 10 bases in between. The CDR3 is CASSLYTNQPQHF. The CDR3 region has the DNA TGTGCCAGCAGCCTTTACACAAATCAGCCCCAGCATTTT.

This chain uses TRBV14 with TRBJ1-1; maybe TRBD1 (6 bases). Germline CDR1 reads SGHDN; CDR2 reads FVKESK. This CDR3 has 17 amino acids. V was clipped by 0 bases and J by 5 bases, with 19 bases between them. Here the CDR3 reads CASSQDRFITGRTEAFF. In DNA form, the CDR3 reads TGTGCCAGCAGCCAAGATCGTTTTATAACAGGGCGGACTGAAGCTTTCTTT.

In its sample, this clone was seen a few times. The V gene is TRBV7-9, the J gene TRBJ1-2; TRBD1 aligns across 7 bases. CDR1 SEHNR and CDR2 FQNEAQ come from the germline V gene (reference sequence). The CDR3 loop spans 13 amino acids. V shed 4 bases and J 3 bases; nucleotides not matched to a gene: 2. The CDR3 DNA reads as TGTGCCAGCAGCTGGCAGGGGGACTATGGCTACACCTTC. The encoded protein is CASSWQGDYGYTF.

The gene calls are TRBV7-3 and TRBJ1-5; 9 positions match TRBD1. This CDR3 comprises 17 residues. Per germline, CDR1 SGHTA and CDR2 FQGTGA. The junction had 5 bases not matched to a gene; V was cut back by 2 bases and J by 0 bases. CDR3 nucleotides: TGTGCCAGCAGCTTATGGGGGACAGGGTATAGCAATCAGCCCCAGCATTTT. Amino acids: CASSLWGTGYSNQPQHF.

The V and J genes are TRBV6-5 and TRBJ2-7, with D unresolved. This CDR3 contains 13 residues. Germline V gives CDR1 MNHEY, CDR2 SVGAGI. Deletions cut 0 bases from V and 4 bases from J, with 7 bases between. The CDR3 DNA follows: TGTGCCAGCAGTTACTCGAGTCGGTACGAGCAGTACTTC. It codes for CASSYSSRYEQYF.